The clone carrying this T cell receptor (beta chain) turned up a few times. Produced via immunoSEQ multiplex PCR; TCRdb's table is partial and in-frame only. The table lists roughly 170,000 clones, about 91% of them singletons. The sample belongs to a study of T cell responses to AZD1222 COVID-19 vaccine. This CDR3 comprises 16 residues. Per germline, CDR1 SGHTA and CDR2 FQGNSA. Trimming left V 1 base short and J 1 base short, with 13 bases between. This TCR derives from an adult in good health. The rearrangement links TRBV7-2 to TRBJ1-2; D call uncertain. Sequencing was performed on peripheral blood, taken on day 0 of AZD1222 vaccination. CDR3 sequence reads: CASSLEAANINYGYTF. The CDR3 DNA reads as TGTGCCAGCAGCTTAGAGGCAGCGAATATTAACTATGGCTACACCTTC.